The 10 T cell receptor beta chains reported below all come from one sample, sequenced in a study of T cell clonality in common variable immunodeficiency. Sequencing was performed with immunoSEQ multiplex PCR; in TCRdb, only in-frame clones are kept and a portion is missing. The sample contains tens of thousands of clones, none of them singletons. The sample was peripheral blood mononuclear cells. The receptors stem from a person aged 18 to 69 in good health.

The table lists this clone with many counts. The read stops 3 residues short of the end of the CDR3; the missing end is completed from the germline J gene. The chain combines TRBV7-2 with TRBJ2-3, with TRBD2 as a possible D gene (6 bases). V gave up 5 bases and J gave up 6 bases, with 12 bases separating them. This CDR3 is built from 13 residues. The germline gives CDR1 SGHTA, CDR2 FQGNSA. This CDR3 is CASSAGTGDTQYF. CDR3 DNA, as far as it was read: TGTGCCAGCAGCGCAGGGACTGGGGATACG.

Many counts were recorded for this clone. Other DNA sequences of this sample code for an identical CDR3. The CDR3 loop is CASSEAGGQGRNTIYF. The DNA read from the CDR3 is TGTGCCAGCAGTGAAGCCGGGGGGCAGGGGAGAAACACC. The gene calls are TRBV6-1 and TRBJ1-3, with D perhaps TRBD1 (6 bases). The DNA ends 3 residues before the CDR3 does, and the rest of the CDR3 is filled in from the germline J gene. The CDR3 has 16 amino acids. In germline, CDR1 is MNHNS, CDR2 SASEGT. V was cut by 0 bases and J by 5 bases, with 14 bases left in between.

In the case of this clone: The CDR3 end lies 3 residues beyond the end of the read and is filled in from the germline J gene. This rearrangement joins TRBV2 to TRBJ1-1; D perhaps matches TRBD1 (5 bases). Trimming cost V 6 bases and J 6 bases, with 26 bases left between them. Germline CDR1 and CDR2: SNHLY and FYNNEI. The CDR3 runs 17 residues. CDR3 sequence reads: CASRGGGAVLRGAEAFF. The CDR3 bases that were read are TGTGCCAGCAGGGGGGGAGGGGCAGTTTTAAGGGGAGCTGAA.

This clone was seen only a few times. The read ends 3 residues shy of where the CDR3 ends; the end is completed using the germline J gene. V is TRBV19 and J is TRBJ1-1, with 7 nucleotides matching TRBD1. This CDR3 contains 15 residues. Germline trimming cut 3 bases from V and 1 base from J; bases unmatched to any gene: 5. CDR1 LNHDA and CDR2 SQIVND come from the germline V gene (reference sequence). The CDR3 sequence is CASSIRDRENTEAFF. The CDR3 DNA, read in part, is TGTGCCAGTAGTATTCGAGACAGGGAGAACACTGAA. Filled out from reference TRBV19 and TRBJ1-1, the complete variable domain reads DGGITQSPKYLFRKEGQNVTLSCEQNLNHDAMYWYRQDPGQGLRLIYYSQIVNDFQKGDIAEGYSVSREKKESFPLTVTSAQKNPTAFYLCASSIRDRENTEAFFGQGTRLTVV.

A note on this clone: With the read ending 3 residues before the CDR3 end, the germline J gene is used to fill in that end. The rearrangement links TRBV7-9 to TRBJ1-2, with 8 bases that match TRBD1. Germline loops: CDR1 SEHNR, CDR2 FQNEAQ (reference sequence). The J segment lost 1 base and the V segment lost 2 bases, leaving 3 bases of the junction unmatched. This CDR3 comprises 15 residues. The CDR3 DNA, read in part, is TGTGCCAGCAGCTTACCTGACAGGGGTAACTATGGC. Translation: CASSLPDRGNYG. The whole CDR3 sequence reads CASSLPDRGNYGYTF.

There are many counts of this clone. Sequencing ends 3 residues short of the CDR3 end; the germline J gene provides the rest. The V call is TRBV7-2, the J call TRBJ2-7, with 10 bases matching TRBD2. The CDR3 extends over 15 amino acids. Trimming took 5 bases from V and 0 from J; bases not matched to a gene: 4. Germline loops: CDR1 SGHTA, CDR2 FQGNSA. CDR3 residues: CASSRGLAFSYEQYF. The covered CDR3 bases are TGTGCCAGCAGCCGGGGACTAGCGTTCTCCTACGAG.

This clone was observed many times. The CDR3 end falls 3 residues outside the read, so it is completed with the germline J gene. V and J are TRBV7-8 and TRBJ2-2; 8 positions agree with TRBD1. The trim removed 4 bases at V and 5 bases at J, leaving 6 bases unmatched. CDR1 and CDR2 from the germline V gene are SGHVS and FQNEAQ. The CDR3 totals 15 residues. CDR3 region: CASSWTGTGTGELFF. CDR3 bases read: TGTGCCAGCAGCTGGACCGGGACAGGAACCGGGGAG.

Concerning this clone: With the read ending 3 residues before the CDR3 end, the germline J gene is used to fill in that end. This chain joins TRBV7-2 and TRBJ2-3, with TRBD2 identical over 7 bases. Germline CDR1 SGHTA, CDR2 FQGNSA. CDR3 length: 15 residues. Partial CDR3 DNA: TGTGCCAGCAGCTTAGTAGGGCTAGCGGAAGAGACG. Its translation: CASSLVGLAEET. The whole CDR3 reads CASSLVGLAEETQYF.

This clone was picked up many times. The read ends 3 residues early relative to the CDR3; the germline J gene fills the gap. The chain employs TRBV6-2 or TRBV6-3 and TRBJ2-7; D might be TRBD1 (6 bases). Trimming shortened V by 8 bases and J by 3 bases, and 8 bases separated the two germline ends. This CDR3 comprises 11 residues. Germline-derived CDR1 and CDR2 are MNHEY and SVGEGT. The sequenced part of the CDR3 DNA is TGTGCCAGCTCAGGGGTCTACGAG. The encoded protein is CASSGVYE. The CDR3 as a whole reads CASSGVYEQYF.

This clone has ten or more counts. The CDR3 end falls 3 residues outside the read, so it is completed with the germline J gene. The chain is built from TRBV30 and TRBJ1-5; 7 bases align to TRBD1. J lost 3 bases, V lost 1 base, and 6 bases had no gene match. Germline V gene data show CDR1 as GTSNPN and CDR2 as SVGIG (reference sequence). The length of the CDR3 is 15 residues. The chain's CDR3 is CAWSEGQAYNQPQHF. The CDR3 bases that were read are TGTGCCTGGAGTGAAGGACAGGCCTACAATCAGCCC.